This TCR beta chain was profiled in a study of shared clonotypes between healthy human individuals. Overall study context: A couple of women and a few men aged 18 to 49 served as donors.

The DNA input per sorted-subset replicate PCR was about 180 ng, corresponding to 32,000 or so T cell genomes. In the authors' methods: ImmunoSEQ output held junction-only sequences without quality scores, so filtering differed. Profiling relied on immunoSEQ multiplex PCR, and the TCRdb table lists in-frame clones only, not all of them. The DNA was the basis for D and trimming; V, J and clone size are from that table. The table shows about 2.1 million clones, with about 94% occurring only once. This CDR3 region has 13 residues. The V end was cut by 7 bases, the J end by 0 bases, with 10 bases between. CDR1 ENHRY and CDR2 SYGVKD come from the germline V gene. Cells designated naive CD8 were CD45RO-negative and were positively selected for CCR7, with terminally differentiated effector memory CD45RA+ cells excluded.

Sample: naive CD8+ T cells from PBMCs. The TCR comes from a man between 18 and 29 years old in good health. Some clones in this sample may be carry-over from other donors' samples. V usage is TRBV10-3 and J usage is TRBJ2-7, with D possibly TRBD2 on 6 matching bases. Here the CDR3 reads CAITQEGSYEQYF. The CDR3 DNA reads as TGTGCCATCACACAGGAGGGCTCCTACGAGCAGTACTTC.